The sequence of this T cell receptor beta chain was determined in a study of CD8 T cells in Susac syndrome. Roughly 0.5 to 1 ug RNA was reverse transcribed with random hexamers. One entry per CDR3 protein results from TCRdb running MiXCR on the immunoSEQ multiplex PCR reads. This sample has roughly 180,000 distinct CDR3 sequences, with roughly 95% found just once. From germline, CDR1 is SNHLY and CDR2 FYNNEI. The CDR3 loop spans 12 amino acids. As for this clonotype: At one end the junction does not follow the germline gene, possibly because of a read error.

This rearrangement joins TRBV2 to TRBJ2-3; 9 nucleotides align to TRBD1. Sample: CD4+ T cells from PBMCs. The receptor was derived from a human donor in good health. As DNA, the CDR3 is TGTGCCAGCAGGCGGGACAGGGATAGGCAGTATTTT. This encodes CASRRDRDRQYF.